These 20 T cell receptor beta chains were sequenced from one sample in a study of neurological immune-mediated disorders. TCRdb redid the calling of the 5' RACE reads with MiXCR, one entry per CDR3 protein. The sample contains tens of thousands of distinct CDR3 sequences, 4% to 6% of which appear only once. Specimen: PBMCs. The receptors originated from a man in his late teens or twenties with multiple sclerosis.

This clonotype was detected ten times or more. V usage is TRBV5-1 and J usage is TRBJ2-2, with TRBD1 matching 8 bases. The CDR3 is made up of 16 amino acids. Trimming took 3 bases from V and 4 from J; bases not matched to a gene: 8. Germline values: CDR1 SGHRS, CDR2 YFSETQ. CDR3 nucleotides: TGCGCCAGCAGCTCAGGACAGGGTCGGGGCACCGGGGAGCTGTTTTTT. This translates into CASSSGQGRGTGELFF.

This clonotype was seen repeatedly, ten times or more. The CDR3 nucleotides are TGCAGTGCTGGCGTATACTCTGGAAACACCATATATTTT. It translates to CSAGVYSGNTIYF. This chain links TRBV20-1 with TRBJ1-3; D is ambiguous. V was trimmed by 5 bases and J by 0 bases, leaving 8 bases between them. Germline V gene sequence: CDR1 DFQATT, CDR2 SNEGSKA (reference sequence). The CDR3 is 13 residues long.

This clonotype was counted ten times or more. The rearrangement links TRBV5-8 to TRBJ2-1; a weak D match, TRBD2 (6 bases). With 1 base removed from V and 8 bases from J, the gap between germline ends came to 19 bases. From germline, CDR1 is SGHTS and CDR2 YDEGEE. The CDR3 has 16 residues. The CDR3 here is CASSLTQRALSDEQFF. CDR3 bases: TGTGCCAGCAGCTTGACCCAGCGGGCCCTTTCTGATGAGCAGTTCTTC. The full variable domain, in which reference TRBV5-8 and TRBJ2-1 provide the parts outside the CDR3, is EAGVTQSPTHLIKTRGQQATLRCSPISGHTSVYWYQQALGLGLQFLLWYDEGEERNRGNFPPRFSGRQFPNYSSELNVNALELEDSALYLCASSLTQRALSDEQFFGPGTRLTVL.

There are many counts of this clonotype. V usage is TRBV7-2 and J usage is TRBJ1-6, with 8 bases aligning to TRBD1. Unmatched junction bases numbered 7, after V lost 5 bases and J lost 7 bases. CDR3 length: 15 amino acids. CDR1 and CDR2 (germline): SGHTA, FQGNSA. In DNA form, the CDR3 reads TGTGCCAGCAGCCCACACCCAGGGGGCAATTCACCCCTCCACTTT. Translation gives CASSPHPGGNSPLHF.

As for this clonotype: At one end, the junction sequence differs from germline, possibly due to a read error. The gene calls are TRBV12-3 or TRBV12-4 and TRBJ2-6, with D tentatively TRBD1 (5 bases). This CDR3 is built from 15 residues. CDR3 DNA: TGTGCCAGCAGACACAAAAGCTCTGGGGCCAAAGTCCTGACTTTC. Amino acids: CASRHKSSGAKVLTF.

This clonotype was counted between two and nine times. At one end the junction does not follow the germline gene, possibly because of a read error. This chain connects TRBV2 to TRBJ1-6, with TRBD1 matching 9 bases. Per germline, CDR1 SNHLY and CDR2 FYNNEI. This CDR3 has 15 amino acids. The CDR3 is CASSLSGTGNSPLNF. In nucleotides, the CDR3 is TGTGCCAGCAGCTTGTCCGGGACAGGGAATTCACCCCTCAACTTT. Using reference TRBV2 and TRBJ1-6 for the parts outside the CDR3, the full variable domain is EPEVTQTPSHQVTQMGQEVILRCVPISNHLYFYWYRQILGQKVEFLVSFYNNEISEKSEIFDDQFSVERPDGSNFTLKIRSTKLEDSAMYFCASSLSGTGNSPLNFGNGTRLTVT.

This clonotype was recorded at least ten times. This chain links TRBV19 with TRBJ2-1, with a weak D call TRBD2 (5 bases). Trimming took 2 bases from V and 4 from J, leaving 6 bases between them. This CDR3 region has 13 residues. From germline, CDR1 is LNHDA and CDR2 SQIVND (reference sequence). CDR3 residues: CASSITGYNEQFF. The CDR3 bases are TGTGCCAGTAGTATAACGGGGTACAATGAGCAGTTCTTC.

This clonotype has at least ten counts. The V call is TRBV20-1, the J call TRBJ1-1; D is perhaps TRBD1 (5 bases). This CDR3 has 14 residues. CDR1 DFQATT and CDR2 SNEGSKA come from the germline V gene (reference sequence). V gave up 2 bases and J gave up 1 base, with 11 bases separating them. The CDR3 here is CSARRAGPNTEAFF. The CDR3 region has the DNA TGCAGTGCTAGAAGAGCGGGGCCGAACACTGAAGCTTTCTTT.

The table lists this clonotype with many counts. The gene calls are TRBV6-5 and TRBJ1-3; maybe TRBD1 (6 bases). This CDR3 comprises 19 residues. Trimming shortened V by 5 bases and J by 3 bases, and 26 bases separated the two germline ends. Per the germline V gene, CDR1 is MNHEY and CDR2 is SVGAGI. CDR3 protein: CASSSKPFRGPTSGNTIYF. In DNA form, the CDR3 reads TGTGCCAGCAGTAGTAAACCCTTCAGGGGTCCGACCAGTGGAAACACCATATATTTT.

In this sample, this clonotype turned up many times. This chain links TRBV20-1 with TRBJ2-7; 14 nucleotides match TRBD2. The CDR3 totals 17 residues. The V and J ends lost 1 base and 5 bases, in that order; junction bases with no gene match: 10. Germline CDR1 reads DFQATT; CDR2 reads SNEGSKA (reference sequence). CDR3: CSARVPGLAGARNEQYF. DNA for the CDR3: TGCAGTGCTAGAGTACCGGGACTAGCGGGAGCACGGAACGAGCAGTACTTC.

This clonotype was recorded many times. The rearrangement joins TRBV5-4 to TRBJ2-3, with 8 bases aligning to TRBD1. V trimming: 4 bases; J trimming: 1 base; junction bases outside the gene matches: 5. The CDR3 contains 15 residues. The germline CDR1 and CDR2 sequences are SGHNT and YYREEE (reference sequence). CDR3: CASSGDRWGTDTQYF. In DNA form, the CDR3 reads TGTGCCAGCAGCGGGGACAGGTGGGGCACAGATACGCAGTATTTT.

This clonotype came up many times. An end of the junction differs from the germline gene, which may be a read error. In DNA, the CDR3 is TGTGCCAGCAGCTTAGGGGGTCCAGGACAGCCCCAGAATTTT. It is translated as CASSLGGPGQPQNF. The chain links TRBV7-2 to TRBJ1-5; D perhaps matches TRBD1 (6 bases). The length of the CDR3 is 14 residues. Germline V gene sequence: CDR1 SGHTA, CDR2 FQGNSA. Combining the CDR3 with reference TRBV7-2 and TRBJ1-5 gives the whole variable domain GAGVSQSPSNKVTEKGKDVELRCDPISGHTALYWYRQSLGQGLEFLIYFQGNSAPDKSGLPSDRFSAERTGGSVSTLTIQRTQQEDSAVYLCASSLGGPGQPQNFGDGTRLSIL.

The table lists this clonotype with many counts. This rearrangement joins TRBV9 to TRBJ2-3; D not resolved. In germline, CDR1 is SGDLS, CDR2 YYNGEE. There are 13 residues in the CDR3. The V end was cut by 4 bases, the J end by 4 bases, with 10 bases between. In DNA form, the CDR3 reads TGTGCCAGCAGCCCCTCGGGCCCAGATACGCAGTATTTT. This encodes CASSPSGPDTQYF.

This clonotype has at least ten counts. The chain couples TRBV20-1 to TRBJ2-1, with D possibly being TRBD1 (5 bases). The CDR3 runs to 13 residues. Trimming took off 6 bases at V and 10 bases at J, with 19 bases between the two ends. The germline V gene has CDR1 DFQATT and CDR2 SNEGSKA (reference sequence). The CDR3, as DNA: TGCAGTGCCTACATTACCGGTGCAGGGGAGCAGTTCTTC. Its protein is CSAYITGAGEQFF.

This clonotype was picked up many times. This sequence joins TRBV6-5 and TRBJ2-2; TRBD1 agrees at 10 bases. CDR3 size: 15 residues. Per germline, CDR1 MNHEY and CDR2 SVGAGI. V shed 10 bases and J 7 bases; nucleotides not matched to a gene: 12. In DNA form, the CDR3 reads TGTGCCACCAAGTCCGGGACAGGGGACATCGGGGAGCTGTTTTTT. This codes for CATKSGTGDIGELFF.

With regard to this clonotype: This may stem from a read error, because a much larger clone lies one nucleotide away. The chain couples TRBV20-1 to TRBJ2-4; D may match TRBD1 or TRBD2 (5 bases each). Per the germline V gene, CDR1 is DFQATT and CDR2 is SNEGSKA (reference sequence). The V and J ends lost 6 bases and 7 bases respectively, with 13 bases between them. This CDR3 is 12 amino acids long. CDR3 in amino acids: CSAVPWGNIQYF. The CDR3 nucleotides read TGCAGTGCGGTTCCGTGGGGGAACATTCAGTACTTC.

Turning to this clonotype: One base away lies a much larger clone, so this may be a sequencing read error. This chain joins TRBV20-1 and TRBJ1-1; perhaps TRBD1 as D (6 bases). CDR1 DFQATT and CDR2 SNEGSKA come from the germline V gene (reference sequence). This CDR3 region has 12 residues. V lost 8 bases to trimming and J lost 6 bases, with 16 bases between them. The CDR3 spells CSRKTRGAEAFF. The DNA for the CDR3 is TGCAGTCGAAAGACCAGGGGCGCTGAAGCTTTCTTT.

This clonotype was observed once. This chain uses TRBV9 with TRBJ1-1; 8 bases match TRBD1. The CDR3 is 15 amino acids. CDR1 SGDLS and CDR2 YYNGEE come from the germline V gene. Germline trimming cut 4 bases from V and 1 base from J; bases unmatched to any gene: 6. The CDR3 region is CASSHSDRANTEAFF. CDR3 DNA: TGTGCCAGCAGCCACTCGGACAGGGCGAACACTGAAGCTTTCTTT.

Here the CDR3 reads CASSPRDKSYNEQFF. The CDR3 nucleotides read TGTGCCAGCAGCCCCCGGGACAAGTCCTACAATGAGCAGTTCTTC. The V gene is TRBV7-3, the J gene TRBJ2-1; tentatively, D is TRBD1 (6 bases). CDR1 and CDR2 (germline): SGHTA, FQGTGA. V lost 5 bases and J 1 base, leaving 12 bases between the germline ends. The CDR3 length is 15 residues.

This clonotype was detected ten times or more. The chain employs TRBV12-3 or TRBV12-4 and TRBJ2-3; the D is unclear. This CDR3 has 12 amino acids. Trimming removed 6 bases at V and 5 bases at J, with 9 bases between. Here the CDR3 reads CASSSLGDTQYF. CDR3 sequence (DNA): TGTGCCAGCAGCTCCCTGGGAGATACGCAGTATTTT.